The 30 T cell receptor beta chains below all came from one sample that was sequenced in a study of blood T cell repertoires in COVID-19. Only in-frame clones appear in the TCRdb table, and some are missing; sequencing was by immunoSEQ multiplex PCR. The sample has about 110,000 clones, around 83% seen once. What was sequenced was peripheral blood. The receptors were sampled from a woman in her 70s with acute or convalescent COVID-19.

The chain joins TRBV4-3 to TRBJ2-3; D is possibly TRBD2 (5 bases). The CDR3 is made up of 16 amino acids. Trimming shortened V by 0 bases and J by 9 bases, and 19 bases separated the two germline ends. From germline, CDR1 is LGHNA and CDR2 YSLEER. CDR3 in DNA: TGCGCCAGCAGCCAAGAAAAGCCCAGCGCCGGCGGGACGCAGTATTTT. Encoded protein: CASSQEKPSAGGTQYF.

This chain joins TRBV19 and TRBJ2-2; 9 positions agree with TRBD1. The J segment lost 5 bases and the V segment lost 9 bases, leaving 7 bases of the junction unmatched. Germline V gives CDR1 LNHDA, CDR2 SQIVND (reference sequence). The CDR3 extends over 14 amino acids. The CDR3 DNA reads as TGTGCCAGCTACAGGGGGACAGGGACCGGGGAGCTGTTTTTT. Translated: CASYRGTGTGELFF.

This chain connects TRBV21-1 to TRBJ1-2; the table's D call, TRBD1, was not checked against the DNA. TRBV21-1 counts as a pseudogene. The CDR3 is 15 residues long. CDR3 region: CASSKESRGVHGYTF. CDR3 bases: TGTGCCAGCAGCAAAGAGAGCAGGGGGGTCCATGGCTACACCTTC.

The chain combines TRBV3-1 (or the pseudogene TRBV3-2) with TRBJ1-2, with D possibly being TRBD1 (5 bases). V was cut by 1 base and J by 7 bases, with 10 bases left in between. Germline loops: CDR1 LGHDT, CDR2 YNNKEL (reference sequence). The CDR3 has 13 residues. CDR3 nucleotides: TGTGCCAGCAGCCAAGGGCAGGGCCTTGGCTACACCTTC. Translated: CASSQGQGLGYTF.

As DNA, the CDR3 is TGTGCTAGTGGGGGCCCCTTGGGACAGGGGGCTCATGGCTACACCTTC. It yields the protein CASGGPLGQGAHGYTF. This chain connects TRBV12-5 to TRBJ1-2, with TRBD1 identical over 12 bases. Trimming took 6 bases from V and 6 from J; bases not matched to a gene: 11. Germline CDR1 LGHNT, CDR2 FRNRAP. The CDR3 has 16 residues.

The chain recombines TRBV5-1 with TRBJ2-7, with TRBD2 matching over 7 bases. The germline V gene encodes CDR1 SGHRS and CDR2 YFSETQ. V shed 9 bases and J 6 bases; nucleotides not matched to a gene: 15. There are 14 residues in the CDR3. The CDR3 region is CATRVGSGNIEQYF. CDR3 bases: TGCGCCACCAGGGTGGGAAGCGGGAACATCGAGCAGTACTTC.

V and J are TRBV19 and TRBJ2-3; D uncertain. The ends were cut back, 8 bases at V and 1 base at J, with 10 bases in the middle. The CDR3 runs 13 residues. The germline V gene encodes CDR1 LNHDA and CDR2 SQIVND (reference sequence). The CDR3 bases are TGTGCCAGTTGTGTGGGCGGCACAGATACGCAGTATTTT. This sequence encodes CASCVGGTDTQYF.

The chain uses TRBV11-2 and TRBJ1-5, with TRBD1 identical over 10 bases. The V gene's germline CDR1 is SGHAT and CDR2 FQNNGV. The CDR3 is 17 amino acids. After removal of 5 bases from V and 1 base from J, the junction contained 8 bases not matched to a gene. The CDR3 DNA is TGTGCCAGCAGCCAGGGACAGGGGAGTATAAGCAATCAGCCCCAGCATTTT. This translates into CASSQGQGSISNQPQHF.

This chain uses TRBV19 with TRBJ1-4; TRBD1 agrees at 8 bases. From germline, CDR1 is LNHDA and CDR2 SQIVND (reference sequence). Unmatched junction bases numbered 3, after V lost 2 bases and J lost 7 bases. There are 14 residues in the CDR3. In DNA, the CDR3 is TGTGCCAGTAGTATACAGGGGGCTGGTGAAAAACTGTTTTTT. Its translation is CASSIQGAGEKLFF.

V gene TRBV9 combines with J gene TRBJ1-1; 9 bases fit TRBD1. Germline V lookup: CDR1 SGDLS, CDR2 YYNGEE. V trimming: 2 bases; J trimming: 4 bases; junction bases outside the gene matches: 12. CDR3 length: 17 amino acids. CDR3 sequence reads: CASSVLDRGVAGTEAFF. CDR3 DNA sequence: TGTGCCAGCAGCGTCCTCGACAGGGGGGTTGCCGGCACTGAAGCTTTCTTT.

The chain uses TRBV5-5 and TRBJ2-2; D gene uncertain. The CDR3 covers 14 residues. In germline, CDR1 is SGHKS, CDR2 YYEKEE (reference sequence). Trimming removed 0 bases from V and 6 bases from J, with 9 bases in between. Written as DNA, the CDR3 is TGTGCCAGCAGCTTGGCCGTTCTCGCCGGGGAGCTGTTTTTT. Translating it yields CASSLAVLAGELFF. Full variable domain (remainder filled in from reference TRBV5-5 and TRBJ2-2): DAGVTQSPTHLIKTRGQQVTLRCSPISGHKSVSWYQQVLGQGPQFIFQYYEKEERGRGNFPDRFSARQFPNYSSELNVNALLLGDSALYLCASSLAVLAGELFFGEGSRLTVL.

J is TRBJ1-1 and V is TRBV11-1; D is possibly TRBD1 (6 bases). The V gene's germline CDR1 is SGHAT and CDR2 FQDESV (reference sequence). Trimming cost V 5 bases and J 5 bases, with 9 bases left between them. This CDR3 has 12 residues. The DNA for the CDR3 is TGTGCCAGCAGCCGGGGGGCTACTGAAGCTTTCTTT. As protein: CASSRGATEAFF.

In its sample, this clone was seen once. The chain couples TRBV19 to TRBJ2-3; 10 nucleotides line up with TRBD1. CDR1 is LNHDA, CDR2 SQIVND, per germline (reference sequence). The CDR3 covers 14 residues. Trimming took 6 bases from V and 5 from J; bases not matched to a gene: 5. CDR3 protein: CASSRTGGVDTQYF. DNA for the CDR3: TGTGCCAGTAGCCGGACAGGGGGGGTAGATACGCAGTATTTT.

This sequence joins TRBV19 and TRBJ1-4, with a weak D call TRBD1 (6 bases). The CDR3 is 16 amino acids. V was cut by 3 bases and J by 0 bases, with 11 bases left in between. Looked up from germline, CDR1 is LNHDA and CDR2 is SQIVND (reference sequence). The CDR3 sequence: CASSMGHSSTNEKLFF. The CDR3 coding sequence is TGTGCCAGTAGTATGGGACATTCCTCAACTAATGAAAAACTGTTTTTT.

The chain joins TRBV4-2 to TRBJ1-2, with 8 bases matching TRBD1. The CDR3 has 19 amino acids. Germline CDR1 is LGHNA and CDR2 is YNFKEQ. The V segment lost 0 bases and the J segment 4 bases; nucleotides outside the gene matches: 16. The CDR3 here is CASSQDSARPRQGIYGYTF. The CDR3 DNA follows: TGTGCCAGCAGCCAAGATTCCGCTAGGCCCCGACAGGGGATCTATGGCTACACCTTC.

Only one count was recorded for this clone. The chain has TRBV7-2 and TRBJ2-3; D uncertain. From germline, CDR1 is SGHTA and CDR2 FQGNSA. This CDR3 is 13 amino acids long. The V gene lost 1 base and the J gene lost 14 bases, with 16 bases spanning the gap. CDR3 in amino acids: CASSLDEIIPGYF. CDR3 bases: TGTGCCAGCAGCTTAGATGAAATCATCCCAGGGTATTTT.

This chain links TRBV5-1 with TRBJ2-1; TRBD2 matches 12 bases. The CDR3 spans 15 residues. The V segment lost 0 bases and the J segment 10 bases; nucleotides outside the gene matches: 5. The germline gives CDR1 SGHRS, CDR2 YFSETQ. Here the CDR3 reads CASSLGPTSGREQFF. As DNA, the CDR3 is TGCGCCAGCAGCTTGGGGCCGACTAGCGGGAGAGAGCAGTTCTTC. Using reference TRBV5-1 and TRBJ2-1 for the parts outside the CDR3, the full variable domain is KAGVTQTPRYLIKTRGQQVTLSCSPISGHRSVSWYQQTPGQGLQFLFEYFSETQRNKGNFPGRFSGRQFSNSRSEMNVSTLELGDSALYLCASSLGPTSGREQFFGPGTRLTVL.

The CDR3 spells CASSPTRDDEQFF. CDR3 bases: TGTGCCAGCAGCCCAACTAGAGACGATGAGCAGTTCTTC. This chain uses TRBV5-4 with TRBJ2-1; weak D call: TRBD2 (5 bases). Trimming took 4 bases from V and 8 from J, leaving 13 bases between them. CDR1 and CDR2 from the germline V gene are SGHNT and YYREEE (reference sequence). CDR3 length equals 13 residues.

CDR3 amino acids: CASSSRSGGGPGEQFF. For the CDR3, the DNA is TGTGCCAGCAGTTCCCGAAGCGGGGGGGGTCCGGGTGAGCAGTTCTTC. This sequence joins TRBV6-2 or TRBV6-3 and TRBJ2-1, with TRBD2 matching 10 bases. This CDR3 region has 16 residues. Germline-derived CDR1 and CDR2 are MNHEY and SVGEGT. The V gene end was trimmed by 4 bases and the J gene end by 9 bases; junction bases not matched to a gene: 12.

The chain joins TRBV10-3 to TRBJ2-1, with 7 bases that match TRBD2. This CDR3 has 15 residues. Germline CDR1 is ENHRY and CDR2 is SYGVKD. J lost 5 bases, V lost 7 bases, and 11 bases had no gene match. As DNA, the CDR3 is TGTGCCATCATGTCGTGGGAGGGCCCTAACAATGAGCAGTTCTTC. It yields the protein CAIMSWEGPNNEQFF.

The rearrangement uses TRBV18 and TRBJ1-2; 7 bases agree with TRBD1. This CDR3 spans 14 amino acids. In germline, CDR1 is KGHSH, CDR2 LQKENI. V trimming: 6 bases; J trimming: 4 bases; junction bases outside the gene matches: 8. The CDR3 is CASSGSRGSYGYTF. The CDR3 DNA reads as TGTGCCAGCTCGGGATCCAGGGGGAGCTATGGCTACACCTTC.

CDR3 amino acids: CAAAGESGSPLHF. The CDR3 region has the DNA TGCGCCGCCGCGGGGGAGTCAGGGTCACCCCTCCACTTT. V and J are TRBV10-1 and TRBJ1-6; TRBD1 is a possible D gene (5 bases). CDR1 and CDR2 from the germline V gene are WNHNN and SYGVQD (reference sequence). The V end was cut by 11 bases, the J end by 10 bases, with 18 bases between. The CDR3 covers 13 residues.

This chain uses TRBV28 with TRBJ1-1, with D possibly TRBD1 on 6 matching bases. The CDR3 length is 14 residues. V was cut by 3 bases and J by 4 bases, with 12 bases left in between. Germline V gives CDR1 MDHEN, CDR2 SYDVKM. The CDR3 region is CASSLYREGTEAFF. CDR3 nucleotide sequence: TGTGCCAGCAGTTTGTACAGGGAGGGCACTGAAGCTTTCTTT.

This chain links TRBV21-1 with TRBJ1-1; TRBD1 reflects the table's D call only, with no check against the DNA. TRBV21-1 is described as a pseudogene. The CDR3 contains 15 residues. CDR3 bases: TGTGCCAGCAGCACCAAAAACAGGTTGAACACTGAAGCTTTCTTT. This gives the protein CASSTKNRLNTEAFF.

The chain recombines TRBV19 with TRBJ2-1; TRBD1 is a possible D gene (6 bases). V was pared by 9 bases and J by 4 bases, with 10 bases between. In germline, CDR1 is LNHDA, CDR2 SQIVND (reference sequence). The CDR3 is 12 amino acids. The CDR3 region is CASAGTYNEQFF. CDR3 DNA: TGTGCCAGCGCCGGGACATACAATGAGCAGTTCTTC.

The rearrangement uses TRBV28 and TRBJ2-4; 8 positions match TRBD1. CDR1 and CDR2 from the germline V gene are MDHEN and SYDVKM. The trim removed 7 bases at V and 9 bases at J, leaving 5 bases unmatched. The CDR3 totals 12 residues. CDR3: CASNAGTGIQYF. Here the CDR3 DNA reads TGTGCCAGCAACGCCGGGACAGGCATTCAGTACTTC.

This chain connects TRBV15 to TRBJ2-3; D may be TRBD2 (6 bases). CDR3 length: 15 residues. In germline, CDR1 is LNHNV, CDR2 YYDKDF (reference sequence). V gave up 0 bases and J gave up 4 bases, with 11 bases separating them. CDR3 in DNA: TGTGCCACCAGCAGAGATCCGGGAGCTTCAGATACGCAGTATTTT. Encoded protein: CATSRDPGASDTQYF.

The sample holds a few counts of this clone. The CDR3 sequence is CASSRLLDSPLHF. In DNA, the CDR3 is TGTGCCAGCAGCCGACTCCTGGATTCACCCCTCCACTTT. The chain carries TRBV14 and TRBJ1-6, with D hard to call. V lost 4 bases, J lost 8 bases, and 9 bases lay in between. This CDR3 comprises 13 residues. Germline loops: CDR1 SGHDN, CDR2 FVKESK. The full variable domain, rest sourced from reference TRBV14 and TRBJ1-6, is EAGVTQFPSHSVIEKGQTVTLRCDPISGHDNLYWYRRVMGKEIKFLLHFVKESKQDESGMPNNRFLAERTGGTYSTLKVQPAELEDSGVYFCASSRLLDSPLHFGNGTRLTVT.

The chain is built from TRBV30 and TRBJ1-2; D gene unclear. V was trimmed by 2 bases and J by 5 bases, leaving 15 bases between them. The CDR3 is made up of 14 amino acids. Germline V gives CDR1 GTSNPN, CDR2 SVGIG (reference sequence). In DNA form, the CDR3 reads TGTGCCTGGAGTCCCGGGTCCCTGAGGTATGGCTACACCTTC. This translates into CAWSPGSLRYGYTF.

This clone appeared a few times. This chain connects TRBV18 to TRBJ1-2; 8 bases map to TRBD1. The junction had 8 bases not matched to a gene; V was cut back by 4 bases and J by 4 bases. Germline V CDR1 and CDR2: KGHSH, LQKENI. The CDR3 length is 15 residues. The CDR3: CASSLQGARSYGYTF. CDR3 coding DNA: TGTGCCAGCTCACTCCAGGGGGCGCGGAGCTATGGCTACACCTTC.